This T cell receptor beta chain was documented in a study of Tregs in tolerant kidney transplant recipients. TCRdb's copy holds only in-frame clones and misses some; the assay was immunoSEQ multiplex PCR. The data contain under 90,000 clones, over 75% of them singletons. This CDR3 comprises 15 residues. With V trimmed by 4 bases and J by 0 bases, 4 bases remained unmatched. Germline CDR1 MNHEY, CDR2 SVGAGI. A remark on this clone: The antigen is unknown.

Whole-study results and caveats: The most relevant donor-specific Treg TCRbeta repertoire apparently came from expansion with activated donor B cells.

Related graft donors supplied nonmyeloablative bone marrow transplants, and mixed chimerism was transient. The rearrangement uses TRBV6-5 and TRBJ2-7, with 9 bases aligning to TRBD1. This receptor was identified in a human patient who received a combined kidney and bone marrow transplant. The graft donor may have contributed some T cells. Source: CD4+ T cells from blood (PBMCs), taken 24 months after the transplant. CDR3 DNA: TGTGCCAGCAGTTTTACAGGGGGCCTCTCCTACGAGCAGTACTTC. The encoded protein is CASSFTGGLSYEQYF.